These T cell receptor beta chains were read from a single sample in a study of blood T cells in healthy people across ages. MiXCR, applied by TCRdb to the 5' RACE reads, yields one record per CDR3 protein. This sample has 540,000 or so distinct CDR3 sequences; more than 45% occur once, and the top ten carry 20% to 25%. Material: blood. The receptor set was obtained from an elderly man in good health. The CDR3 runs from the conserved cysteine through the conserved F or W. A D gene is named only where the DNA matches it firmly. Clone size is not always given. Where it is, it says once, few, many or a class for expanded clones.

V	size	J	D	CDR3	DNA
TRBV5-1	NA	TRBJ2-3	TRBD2	CASSSLAGVADTQYF	TGCGCCAGCAGCTCTCTAGCGGGAGTGGCAGATACGCAGTATTTT
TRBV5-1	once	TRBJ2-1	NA	CVSSRRDWGLGEQFF	TGCGTCAGCAGCCGCCGGGACTGGGGATTGGGTGAGCAGTTCTTC
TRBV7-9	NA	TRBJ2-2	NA	CASSLALGVPGELFF	TGTGCCAGCAGCTTAGCGCTCGGGGTTCCCGGGGAGCTGTTTTTT
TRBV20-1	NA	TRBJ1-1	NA	CSAPSDTEAFF	TGCAGTGCACCCAGCGACACTGAAGCTTTCTTT
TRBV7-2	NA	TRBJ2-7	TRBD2	CASSLNSGGSYERYF	TGTGCCAGCAGCTTAAATAGCGGGGGGTCCTACGAGCGGTACTTC
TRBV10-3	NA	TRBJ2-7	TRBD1	CAIGQGREQYF	TGTGCCATCGGACAGGGAAGGGAGCAGTACTTC
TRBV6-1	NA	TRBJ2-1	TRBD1	CASTRTGGQDYHEQFF	TGTGCCAGCACCCGGACAGGGGGACAGGACTACCATGAGCAGTTCTTC
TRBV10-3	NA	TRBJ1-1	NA	CAITAMGAVTEAFF	TGTGCCATCACCGCGATGGGGGCTGTCACTGAAGCTTTCTTT
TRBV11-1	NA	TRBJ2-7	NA	CASSLPDGGRDEQYF	TGTGCCAGCAGCCTCCCGGACGGGGGTCGGGACGAGCAGTACTTC
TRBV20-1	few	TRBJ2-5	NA	CSARILAEHNRGGTQYF	TGCAGTGCTAGGATCCTAGCGGAACATAACCGAGGGGGGACCCAGTACTTC
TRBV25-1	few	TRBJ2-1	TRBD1	CASREDRASSYNEQFF	TGTGCCAGCAGGGAAGACAGGGCAAGCTCCTACAATGAGCAGTTCTTC
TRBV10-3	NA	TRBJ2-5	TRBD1	CAISEYRGLQETQYF	TGTGCCATCAGTGAATACAGGGGGCTTCAAGAGACCCAGTACTTC
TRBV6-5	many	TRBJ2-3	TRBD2	CASSARLALTRYF	TGTGCCAGCAGTGCGAGACTAGCGCTAACTCGGTATTTT
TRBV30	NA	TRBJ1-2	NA	CAWSDGGYTF	TGTGCCTGGAGTGACGGGGGCTACACCTTC
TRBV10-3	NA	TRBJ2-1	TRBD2	CATQDSGGVNEQFF	TGTGCCACTCAAGATAGCGGGGGGGTAAATGAGCAGTTCTTC
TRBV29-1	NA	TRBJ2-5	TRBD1	CSVGQGPMETQYF	TGCAGCGTGGGACAGGGGCCGATGGAGACCCAGTACTTC
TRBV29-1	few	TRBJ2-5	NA	CSVEDLRHGETQYF	TGCAGCGTTGAAGATCTGCGACACGGGGAGACCCAGTACTTC
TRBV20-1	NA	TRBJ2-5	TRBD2	CSAGTSDETQYF	TGCAGTGCTGGGACTAGCGATGAGACCCAGTACTTC
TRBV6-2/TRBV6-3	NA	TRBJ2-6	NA	CASSPLIPGANVLTF	TGTGCCAGCAGCCCCTTAATCCCTGGGGCCAACGTCCTGACTTTC
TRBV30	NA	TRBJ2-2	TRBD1	CAWSPTGAHTGELFF	TGTGCCTGGAGTCCTACAGGGGCGCACACCGGGGAGCTGTTTTTT
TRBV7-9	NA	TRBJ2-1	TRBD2	CASSARGGLLNEQFF	TGTGCCAGCAGCGCGCGGGGGGGCCTATTAAATGAGCAGTTCTTC
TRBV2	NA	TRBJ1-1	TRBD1	CASSATGTGDTEAFF	TGTGCCAGCAGTGCAACCGGGACAGGGGACACTGAAGCTTTCTTT
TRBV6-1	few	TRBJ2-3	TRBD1	CASRPEGGLTDTQYF	TGTGCCAGCAGACCTGAAGGGGGCCTCACAGATACGCAGTATTTT
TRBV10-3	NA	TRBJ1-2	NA	CAVSESTGNYGYTF	TGTGCCGTCAGTGAGTCGACAGGCAACTATGGCTACACCTTC
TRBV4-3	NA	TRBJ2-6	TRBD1	CASSQDLGQGANVLTF	TGCGCCAGCAGCCAAGATTTGGGACAGGGTGCCAACGTCCTGACTTTC
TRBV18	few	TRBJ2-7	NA	CASAGPSHEQYF	TGTGCCAGCGCAGGACCTAGTCACGAGCAGTACTTC
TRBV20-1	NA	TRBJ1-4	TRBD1	CSARRTGGATNEKLFF	TGCAGTGCTCGACGGACAGGGGGGGCAACTAATGAAAAACTGTTTTTT
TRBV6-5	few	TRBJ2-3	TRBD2	CATQRGRTDTQYF	TGTGCCACCCAGCGGGGGCGCACAGATACGCAGTATTTT
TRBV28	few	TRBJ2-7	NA	CASSLATRAGHSSYEQYF	TGTGCCAGCAGTTTGGCTACTAGAGCGGGCCATAGCTCCTACGAGCAGTACTTC
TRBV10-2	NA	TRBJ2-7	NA	CASSETSGRYEQYF	TGCGCCAGCAGTGAAACCTCTGGGAGGTACGAGCAGTACTTC
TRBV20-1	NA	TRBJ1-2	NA	CSATTVSWDYGYTF	TGCAGTGCTACAACAGTGTCCTGGGACTATGGCTACACCTTC
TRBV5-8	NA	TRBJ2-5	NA	CASSKAGSHVETQYF	TGTGCCAGCAGCAAAGCCGGGTCCCACGTAGAGACCCAGTACTTC
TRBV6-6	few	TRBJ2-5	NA	CASSYGGPQETQYF	TGTGCCAGCAGTTACGGGGGGCCCCAAGAGACCCAGTACTTC
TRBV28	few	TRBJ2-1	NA	CASSTDRYNEQFF	TGTGCCAGCAGCACGGACCGATACAATGAGCAGTTCTTC
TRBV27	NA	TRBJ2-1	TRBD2	CASSLFSGGAKDEQFF	TGTGCCAGCAGTTTATTCAGCGGGGGGGCCAAGGATGAGCAGTTCTTC
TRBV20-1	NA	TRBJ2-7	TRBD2	CSARDLSASGYEQYF	TGCAGTGCTAGAGATTTGTCGGCTAGCGGATACGAGCAGTACTTC
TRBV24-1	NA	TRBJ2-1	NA	CAASDRWEQFF	TGTGCCGCCAGTGATCGTTGGGAGCAGTTCTTC
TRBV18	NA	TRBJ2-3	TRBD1	CASSPQGQEKKNHVLDTQYF	TGTGCCAGCTCACCGCAAGGACAGGAGAAGAAGAATCACGTTTTGGATACGCAGTATTTT
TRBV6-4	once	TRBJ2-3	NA	CASSEVGGASSDTQYF	TGTGCCAGCAGTGAGGTGGGGGGCGCTTCTTCAGATACGCAGTATTTT
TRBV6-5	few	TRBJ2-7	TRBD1	CASRQGQGSYEQYF	TGTGCCAGCAGACAAGGACAGGGCTCCTACGAGCAGTACTTC
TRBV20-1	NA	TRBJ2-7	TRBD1	CSATGTGNYEQYF	TGCAGTGCTACCGGGACAGGTAACTACGAGCAGTACTTC
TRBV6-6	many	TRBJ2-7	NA	CASRGGTVGWEQYF	TGTGCCAGCAGAGGGGGGACAGTTGGGTGGGAGCAGTACTTC
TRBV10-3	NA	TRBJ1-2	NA	CAIRGTEGYTF	TGTGCCATCAGGGGGACGGAGGGCTACACCTTC
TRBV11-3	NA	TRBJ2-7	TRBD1	CASSYGTGGHEQYF	TGTGCCAGCAGCTACGGGACAGGGGGACACGAGCAGTACTTC
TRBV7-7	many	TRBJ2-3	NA	CASSLGTRTDTQYF	TGTGCTAGCAGCTTAGGGACTCGCACAGATACGCAGTATTTT
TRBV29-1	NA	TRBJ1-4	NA	CSVVGTYNEKLFF	TGCAGCGTAGTAGGGACGTATAATGAAAAACTGTTTTTT
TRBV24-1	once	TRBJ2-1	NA	CATSDLYREGVQFF	TGTGCCACCAGTGATTTGTACAGGGAAGGTGTGCAGTTCTTC
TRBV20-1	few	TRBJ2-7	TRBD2	CSARRPGLAGANYEQYF	TGCAGTGCTAGACGCCCGGGACTAGCGGGGGCAAACTACGAGCAGTACTTC
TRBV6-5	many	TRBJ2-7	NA	CASRPTGYSYEQYF	TGTGCCAGCCGACCCACGGGGTACTCCTACGAGCAGTACTTC
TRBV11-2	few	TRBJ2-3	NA	CASSRLWTVLGTDTQYF	TGTGCCAGCAGCCGATTATGGACGGTACTTGGCACAGATACGCAGTATTTT
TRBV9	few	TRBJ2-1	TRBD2	CASRLLAGGQFF	TGTGCCAGCAGACTACTAGCGGGAGGGCAGTTCTTC
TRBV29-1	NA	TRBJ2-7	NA	CSVLGQSTSLEQYF	TGCAGCGTTCTAGGCCAGTCTACTTCCCTAGAGCAGTACTTC
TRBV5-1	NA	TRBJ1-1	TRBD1	CASSRRGPMNTEAFF	TGCGCCAGCAGCCGTAGGGGGCCGATGAACACTGAAGCTTTCTTT